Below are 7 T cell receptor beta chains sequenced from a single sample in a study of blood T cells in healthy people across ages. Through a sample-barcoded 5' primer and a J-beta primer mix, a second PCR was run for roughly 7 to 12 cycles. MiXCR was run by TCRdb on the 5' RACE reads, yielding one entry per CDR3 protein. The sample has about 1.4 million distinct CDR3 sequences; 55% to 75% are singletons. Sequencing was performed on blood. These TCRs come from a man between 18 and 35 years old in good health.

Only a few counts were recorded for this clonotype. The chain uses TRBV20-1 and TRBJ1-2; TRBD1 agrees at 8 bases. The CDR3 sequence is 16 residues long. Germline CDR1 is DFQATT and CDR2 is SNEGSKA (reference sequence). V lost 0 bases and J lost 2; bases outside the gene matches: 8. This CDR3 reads CSARDTTGGRNYGYTF. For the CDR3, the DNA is TGCAGTGCTAGAGATACTACAGGGGGTCGAAACTATGGCTACACCTTC.

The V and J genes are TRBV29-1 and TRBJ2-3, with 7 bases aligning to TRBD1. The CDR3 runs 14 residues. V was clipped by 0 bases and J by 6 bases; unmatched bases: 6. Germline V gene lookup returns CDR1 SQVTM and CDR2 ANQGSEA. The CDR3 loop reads CSVEDKGAFDTQYF. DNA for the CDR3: TGCAGCGTTGAAGATAAGGGGGCGTTCGATACGCAGTATTTT.

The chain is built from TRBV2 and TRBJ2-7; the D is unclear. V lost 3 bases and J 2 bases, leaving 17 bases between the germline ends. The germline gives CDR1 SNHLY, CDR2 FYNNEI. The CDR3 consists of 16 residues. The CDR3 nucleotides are TGTGCCAGCAGTGAGGGGATAGCTTTTTTGACCTACGAGCAGTACTTC. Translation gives CASSEGIAFLTYEQYF.

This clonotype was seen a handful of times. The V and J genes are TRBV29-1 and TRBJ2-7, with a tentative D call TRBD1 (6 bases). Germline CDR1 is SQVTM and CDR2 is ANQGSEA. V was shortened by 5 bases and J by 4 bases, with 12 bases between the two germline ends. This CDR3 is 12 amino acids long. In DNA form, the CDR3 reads TGCAGCGTTCATGAGGGGGAGTACGAGCAGTACTTC. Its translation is CSVHEGEYEQYF.

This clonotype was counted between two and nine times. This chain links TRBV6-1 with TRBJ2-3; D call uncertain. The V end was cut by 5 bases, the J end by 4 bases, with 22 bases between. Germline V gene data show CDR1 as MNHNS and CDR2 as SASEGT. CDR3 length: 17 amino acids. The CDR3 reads CASSTRTELIYSDTQYF. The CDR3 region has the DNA TGTGCCAGCAGTACCCGGACGGAGCTAATTTACTCAGATACGCAGTATTTT.

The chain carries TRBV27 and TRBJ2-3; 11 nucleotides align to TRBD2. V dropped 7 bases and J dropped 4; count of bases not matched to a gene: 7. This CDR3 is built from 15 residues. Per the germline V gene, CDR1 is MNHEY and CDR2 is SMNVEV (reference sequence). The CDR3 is CASKPLAGGADTQYF. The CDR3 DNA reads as TGTGCCAGCAAACCTCTAGCGGGGGGCGCAGATACGCAGTATTTT.

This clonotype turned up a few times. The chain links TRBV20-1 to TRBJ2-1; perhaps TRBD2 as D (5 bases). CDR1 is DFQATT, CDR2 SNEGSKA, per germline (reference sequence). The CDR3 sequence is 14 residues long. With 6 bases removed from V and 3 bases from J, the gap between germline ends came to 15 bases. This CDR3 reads CSATLAPFYNEQFF. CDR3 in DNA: TGCAGTGCCACGCTAGCCCCTTTCTACAATGAGCAGTTCTTC.